This T cell receptor (beta chain) was obtained from a study of T cells after yellow fever vaccination. The germline V gene encodes CDR1 SNHLY and CDR2 FYNNEI. The CDR3 runs to 13 residues. The V and J ends lost 6 bases and 2 bases respectively, with 11 bases between them. Template switching with 5'RACE generated the TCR cDNA and added a universal primer site and UMIs. TCRdb ran MiXCR on the 5' RACE reads and lists one entry per CDR3 protein. This repertoire shows 350,000 or so distinct CDR3 sequences, around 8.1% found once; its top ten account for about 16%. V usage is TRBV2 and J usage is TRBJ2-7; unclear D gene. The source material was PBMCs, sampled 35 to 50 days after the first yellow fever vaccination. The receptor's source is a man between 18 and 29 years old who received the YFV17D yellow fever vaccine. The chain's CDR3 is CASRADGAYEQYF. The CDR3 nucleotides are TGTGCCAGCAGGGCAGACGGAGCCTACGAGCAGTACTTC.